The 27 T cell receptor beta chains presented below share a single source sample, sequenced in a study of brain metastases from non-small cell lung cancer. Here immunoSEQ multiplex PCR was the method, and the copy in TCRdb shows in-frame clones only, minus some. The table has some 4,900 clones, 60% to 85% seen once; the top ten hold about 6%. The material sequenced was primary lung tumor tissue. These receptors were taken from a donor at least 40 years old with non-small cell lung cancer.

V and J are TRBV7-2 and TRBJ2-3; D remains unclear. The germline V and J ends were trimmed by 5 bases and 2 bases, with 14 bases remaining between them. CDR1 is SGHTA and CDR2 is FQGNSA in the germline V gene. CDR3 length: 15 amino acids. The CDR3 loop is CASSAPWRATDTQYF. As DNA, the CDR3 is TGTGCCAGCAGCGCCCCCTGGCGCGCCACAGATACGCAGTATTTT. Combining the CDR3 with reference TRBV7-2 and TRBJ2-3 gives the whole variable domain GAGVSQSPSNKVTEKGKDVELRCDPISGHTALYWYRQSLGQGLEFLIYFQGNSAPDKSGLPSDRFSAERTGGSVSTLTIQRTQQEDSAVYLCASSAPWRATDTQYFGPGTRLTVL.

V is TRBV5-1 and J is TRBJ1-6; D perhaps matches TRBD1 (5 bases). V was pared by 0 bases and J by 8 bases, with 9 bases between. CDR3 size: 14 residues. Germline CDR1 reads SGHRS; CDR2 reads YFSETQ. CDR3 sequence reads: CASSLGDRDSPLHF. The DNA for the CDR3 is TGCGCCAGCAGCTTGGGGGACCGGGATTCACCCCTCCACTTT.

V and J are TRBV7-8 and TRBJ1-1; 8 bases match TRBD1. The CDR3 has 12 residues. The V gene's germline CDR1 is SGHVS and CDR2 FQNEAQ. Trimming at V came to 5 bases and at J to 10 bases, leaving 6 bases not matched to a gene. This chain's CDR3 is CASSPLQGVAFF. The CDR3 nucleotides are TGTGCCAGCAGCCCGTTACAGGGGGTAGCTTTCTTT.

The chain combines TRBV5-5 with TRBJ2-3, with 7 bases lining up with TRBD1. J was trimmed by 8 bases and V by 4 bases; bases with no gene match: 7. The length of the CDR3 is 13 residues. Germline CDR1 and CDR2: SGHKS and YYEKEE (reference sequence). CDR3 amino acids: CASSDGTAFTQYF. The CDR3 DNA reads as TGTGCCAGCAGCGACGGGACAGCCTTTACGCAGTATTTT.

This chain uses TRBV10-3 with TRBJ2-7; 10 positions match TRBD2. The V and J ends lost 5 bases and 7 bases, in that order; junction bases with no gene match: 8. The CDR3 contains 14 residues. Per germline, CDR1 ENHRY and CDR2 SYGVKD. CDR3 region: CAISPGTSAREQYV. The CDR3, as DNA: TGTGCCATCAGTCCCGGGACTAGCGCGAGGGAGCAGTACGTC.

The chain carries TRBV19 and TRBJ2-7; either TRBD1 or TRBD2 may supply D (5 bases each). The V end was cut by 3 bases, the J end by 1 base, with 10 bases between. From germline, CDR1 is LNHDA and CDR2 SQIVND (reference sequence). This CDR3 contains 14 residues. The CDR3, as DNA: TGTGCCAGTAGTATCCGAGGGGTTTCCTACGAGCAGTACTTC. Protein product: CASSIRGVSYEQYF.

To note about this clone: The identical CDR3 is also encoded by other nucleotide sequences in the sample. The rearrangement uses TRBV2 and TRBJ2-3, with 9 positions matching TRBD2. Germline V gene lookup returns CDR1 SNHLY and CDR2 FYNNEI. With V trimmed by 3 bases and J by 4 bases, 2 bases remained unmatched. CDR3 length: 14 residues. The CDR3 spells CASSDQRGADTQYF. DNA of the CDR3: TGTGCCAGCAGTGATCAGCGGGGGGCAGATACGCAGTATTTT.

As regards this clone: In the same sample, other DNA sequences code for this CDR3. CDR3 sequence: CASRTGTSRDEQYF. The CDR3 nucleotides read TGTGCCAGCAGGACCGGGACTAGTAGGGACGAGCAGTACTTC. This sequence joins TRBV28 and TRBJ2-7, with 8 positions matching TRBD2. CDR1 MDHEN and CDR2 SYDVKM come from the germline V gene. Germline trimming cut 6 bases from V and 5 bases from J; bases unmatched to any gene: 9. The CDR3 consists of 14 residues.

V is TRBV7-9 and J is TRBJ1-3; D call uncertain. The CDR3 is made up of 13 amino acids. With 1 base removed from V and 7 bases from J, the gap between germline ends came to 8 bases. Germline lookup yields CDR1 SEHNR and CDR2 FQNEAQ (reference sequence). The CDR3 is CASSLGQSNTIYF. CDR3 bases: TGTGCCAGCAGCTTAGGCCAGTCTAACACCATATATTTT.

The J gene is TRBJ2-7, the V gene TRBV18, with 9 bases fitting TRBD1. CDR1 is KGHSH and CDR2 is LQKENI in the germline V gene. Trimming at V came to 5 bases and at J to 4 bases, leaving 3 bases not matched to a gene. The CDR3 sequence is 13 residues long. The CDR3 bases are TGTGCCAGCTCATCAGGACAGGGGTACGAGCAGTACTTC. This encodes CASSSGQGYEQYF.

The rearrangement joins TRBV2 to TRBJ2-1; 8 nucleotides agree with TRBD2. The CDR3 runs to 12 residues. Germline values: CDR1 SNHLY, CDR2 FYNNEI. With 8 bases clipped from V and 7 bases from J, the junction kept 4 bases outside the gene matches. Written as DNA, the CDR3 is TGTGCCAGCCGGACGGGGGGGAATGAGCAGTTCTTC. The encoded protein is CASRTGGNEQFF.

This clone has just one count. A read error may produce the germline difference seen at one junction end. Within the sample, other DNA sequences also encode this same CDR3. The genes are TRBV5-4 and TRBJ2-3; the D is unclear. This CDR3 comprises 13 residues. In germline, CDR1 is SGHNT, CDR2 YYREEE (reference sequence). The CDR3 coding sequence is TGTGCCAGCAAGGGATGGGGTAAAGATACACAGTATTTT. This codes for CASKGWGKDTQYF.

This chain uses TRBV5-1 with TRBJ1-1; 7 bases match TRBD1. The ends lost 0 bases at V and 2 bases at J; junction bases unmatched: 4. Per the germline V gene, CDR1 is SGHRS and CDR2 is YFSETQ. The CDR3 contains 15 residues. CDR3 region: CASSLDRGANTEAFF. The CDR3, as DNA: TGCGCCAGCAGCTTGGACAGGGGTGCTAACACTGAAGCTTTCTTT.

Comments on this clone: At one end the junction does not follow the germline gene, possibly because of a read error. The chain joins TRBV18 to TRBJ2-4; possible D gene TRBD2, 6 bases. CDR3 length: 14 amino acids. Looked up from germline, CDR1 is KGHSH and CDR2 is LQKENI. CDR3 loop: CVSSPSRGGNIQYF. In DNA form, the CDR3 reads TGTGTCAGCTCACCTTCGCGGGGCGGGAACATTCAGTACTTC.

The rearrangement uses TRBV9 and TRBJ2-1; 12 bases match TRBD2. This CDR3 is 14 amino acids long. Looked up from germline, CDR1 is SGDLS and CDR2 is YYNGEE. The V segment lost 5 bases and the J segment 6 bases; nucleotides outside the gene matches: 3. CDR3 protein: CASSGLAGFNEQFF. The CDR3 DNA follows: TGTGCCAGCAGTGGACTAGCGGGGTTCAATGAGCAGTTCTTC. The full variable domain, completed using reference TRBV9 and TRBJ2-1, is DSGVTQTPKHLITATGQRVTLRCSPRSGDLSVYWYQQSLDQGLQFLIQYYNGEERAKGNILERFSAQQFPDLHSELNLSSLELGDSALYFCASSGLAGFNEQFFGPGTRLTVL.

V gene TRBV2 combines with J gene TRBJ2-4; D might be TRBD1 (5 bases). This CDR3 comprises 13 residues. The germline gives CDR1 SNHLY, CDR2 FYNNEI. Trimming took 7 bases from V and 2 from J, leaving 9 bases between them. The CDR3 DNA follows: TGTGCCAGCACAGGGCGTTCCAAAAACATTCAGTACTTC. It yields the protein CASTGRSKNIQYF.

The chain links TRBV4-3 to TRBJ2-7; D gene ambiguous. CDR3 length: 15 residues. V lost 0 bases and J 4 bases, leaving 13 bases between the germline ends. Germline lookup yields CDR1 LGHNA and CDR2 YSLEER. CDR3 sequence (DNA): TGCGCCAGCAGCCAAGATCAGAGGTATACTTACGAGCAGTACTTC. This gives the protein CASSQDQRYTYEQYF.

Comments on this clone: The same CDR3 can be traced to other DNA sequences in this sample. The V call is TRBV2, the J call TRBJ2-1; no reliable D call. The CDR3 consists of 11 residues. Germline values: CDR1 SNHLY, CDR2 FYNNEI. V was pared by 5 bases and J by 7 bases, with 6 bases between. The chain's CDR3 is CASSYDNEQFF. As DNA, the CDR3 is TGTGCCAGCAGTTATGATAATGAGCAGTTCTTC. The variable domain in full, with the rest retrieved from reference TRBV2 and TRBJ2-1, is EPEVTQTPSHQVTQMGQEVILRCVPISNHLYFYWYRQILGQKVEFLVSFYNNEISEKSEIFDDQFSVERPDGSNFTLKIRSTKLEDSAMYFCASSYDNEQFFGPGTRLTVL.

CDR3 in amino acids: CASSLGQGGIEGYTF. In nucleotides, the CDR3 is TGCGCCAGCAGCTTGGGACAGGGTGGAATAGAGGGCTACACCTTC. The chain carries TRBV5-1 and TRBJ1-2, with 7 bases lining up with TRBD1. Germline-derived CDR1 and CDR2 are SGHRS and YFSETQ. The V gene end was trimmed by 0 bases and the J gene end by 8 bases; junction bases not matched to a gene: 10. The CDR3 has 15 amino acids.

This clone was counted only a few times. The same CDR3 is also encoded by other DNA sequences in this sample. This sequence joins TRBV29-1 and TRBJ1-2, with 7 bases lining up with TRBD1. CDR1 is SQVTM and CDR2 is ANQGSEA in the germline V gene. The CDR3 covers 12 residues. V lost 7 bases, J lost 4 bases, and 6 bases stayed unmatched. The CDR3, as DNA: TGCAGCGGCGACAGGGATGTCTATGGCTACACCTTC. Translating it yields CSGDRDVYGYTF.

The genes are TRBV2 and TRBJ2-7, with TRBD2 as a possible D gene (7 bases). V lost 8 bases, J lost 4 bases, and 18 bases lay in between. In germline, CDR1 is SNHLY, CDR2 FYNNEI. This CDR3 is built from 14 residues. In DNA, the CDR3 is TGTGCCAGCGAGGGGGGGCAAAGAGGGTACGAGCAGTACTTC. This translates into CASEGGQRGYEQYF.

The V call is TRBV6-1, the J call TRBJ1-4; D remains ambiguous. The CDR3 runs to 17 residues. V lost 2 bases, J lost 3 bases, and 16 bases lay in between. The germline CDR1 and CDR2 sequences are MNHNS and SASEGT. In DNA, the CDR3 is TGTGCCAGCAGTGAATTGGGGTTTGGTAGGGCTAATGAAAAACTGTTTTTT. It specifies CASSELGFGRANEKLFF.

The V gene is TRBV2, the J gene TRBJ2-5, with 7 bases identical to TRBD2. V was pared by 5 bases and J by 5 bases, with 5 bases of the junction left unmatched. Germline V gene sequence: CDR1 SNHLY, CDR2 FYNNEI. The CDR3 runs to 13 residues. In DNA, the CDR3 is TGTGCCAGCAGTCGGACTAGGGCGGAGACCCAGTACTTC. This translates into CASSRTRAETQYF.

This chain links TRBV3-1 (or the pseudogene TRBV3-2) with TRBJ1-6, with TRBD1 identical over 7 bases. V lost 4 bases to trimming and J lost 7 bases; unmatched junction nucleotides: 7. Germline V gene sequence: CDR1 LGHDT, CDR2 YNNKEL (reference sequence). The CDR3 totals 15 residues. CDR3 loop: CASSLNRDSNSPLHF. CDR3 in DNA: TGTGCCAGCAGCCTAAATCGGGACAGCAATTCACCCCTCCACTTT.

The chain carries TRBV11-2 and TRBJ1-5; tentative D call: TRBD1 (5 bases). Trimming pared 1 base from V and 3 bases from J, leaving 10 bases between. Germline CDR1 reads SGHAT; CDR2 reads FQNNGV. The CDR3 has 15 amino acids. This CDR3 is CASSLGSGANQPQHF. The CDR3 DNA is TGTGCCAGCAGCTTAGGGAGCGGGGCCAATCAGCCCCAGCATTTT.

This clone was recorded only once. The chain couples TRBV5-1 to TRBJ2-7; the D is unclear. Between the trimmed V and J ends, which lost 4 bases and 6 bases, there was a span of 20 bases. Germline CDR1 SGHRS, CDR2 YFSETQ. The CDR3 covers 15 residues. The CDR3 DNA follows: TGCGCCAGCAGCCCGGAAGGCCGTCTTCCGGGCGAGCAGTACTTC. Its translation: CASSPEGRLPGEQYF. Full variable domain (outside the CDR3, taken from reference TRBV5-1 and TRBJ2-7): KAGVTQTPRYLIKTRGQQVTLSCSPISGHRSVSWYQQTPGQGLQFLFEYFSETQRNKGNFPGRFSGRQFSNSRSEMNVSTLELGDSALYLCASSPEGRLPGEQYFGPGTRLTVT.

This sequence joins TRBV7-2 and TRBJ2-7; TRBD1 agrees at 9 bases. J gave up 3 bases and V 4 bases, and 4 bases lay outside the gene matches. Germline V lookup: CDR1 SGHTA, CDR2 FQGNSA. The CDR3 has 14 residues. The CDR3 loop is CASSSGTGFYEQYF. CDR3 DNA sequence: TGTGCCAGCAGCTCCGGGACAGGGTTCTACGAGCAGTACTTC.